These 17 T cell receptor beta chains came from one sample sequenced in a study of CD8 T cells in ankylosing spondylitis. Each CDR3 protein is one row after TCRdb ran MiXCR on the 5' RACE reads. Of a few hundred thousand distinct CDR3 sequences in the sample, roughly 8% were seen once. These receptors' antigens are unknown. Study results and caveats: Among TCR beta sequences, a motif of roughly 8 highly homologous variants appeared characteristic of ankylosing spondylitis blood.

Sequencing was done on a sample of blood, either unsorted or a sorted T cell fraction (not recorded which). All receptors derive from a male donor with ankylosing spondylitis.

This clonotype showed up many times. The rearrangement joins TRBV28 to TRBJ2-1; 14 positions agree with TRBD2. After removal of 5 bases from V and 8 bases from J, the junction contained 8 bases not matched to a gene. The CDR3 extends over 16 amino acids. Looked up from germline, CDR1 is MDHEN and CDR2 is SYDVKM. In nucleotides, the CDR3 is TGTGCCAGCAGTCGGGGACTAGCGGGAGAGGTAGATGAGCAGTTCTTC. It yields the protein CASSRGLAGEVDEQFF.

This clonotype was seen repeatedly, ten times or more. J is TRBJ1-6 and V is TRBV20-1, with D possibly TRBD1 on 6 matching bases. The germline V and J ends were trimmed by 3 bases and 6 bases, with 12 bases remaining between them. The CDR3 contains 14 residues. CDR1 is DFQATT, CDR2 SNEGSKA, per germline (reference sequence). CDR3 sequence reads: CSASGGGLNSPLHF. DNA for the CDR3: TGCAGTGCTAGCGGAGGGGGGCTTAATTCACCCCTCCACTTT.

The chain joins TRBV15 to TRBJ2-1; the match to TRBD2 covers 8 bases. V gave up 8 bases and J gave up 5 bases; unmatched junction bases: 8. Germline loops: CDR1 LNHNV, CDR2 YYDKDF (reference sequence). CDR3 length: 14 amino acids. In DNA, the CDR3 is TGTGCCACCGCCCCGGGGCGGGAGGACAATGAGCAGTTCTTC. Protein product: CATAPGREDNEQFF.

The V call is TRBV28, the J call TRBJ2-1; the D gene is possibly TRBD2 (6 bases). Germline assignment: CDR1 MDHEN and CDR2 SYDVKM. This CDR3 is 17 amino acids long. Trimming left V 4 bases short and J 4 bases short, with 20 bases between. Here the CDR3 reads CASSYPQAGSGYNEQFF. Here the CDR3 DNA reads TGTGCCAGCAGTTACCCCCAGGCGGGGAGTGGGTACAATGAGCAGTTCTTC.

This clonotype came up a few times. A junction boundary mismatches the germline segment, possibly from a read error. This chain links TRBV3-1 with TRBJ2-2, with a possible D match to TRBD2 (5 bases). The germline V gene encodes CDR1 LGHDT and CDR2 YNNKEL (reference sequence). CDR3 length equals 12 residues. This CDR3 is CASSHREGDVLF. DNA for the CDR3: TGTGCCAGCAGCCATCGAGAGGGCGATGTACTTTTT.

This chain's CDR3 is CSARQPALGTSDNEQFF. DNA for the CDR3: TGCAGTGCTAGACAACCTGCATTAGGGACTAGCGACAATGAGCAGTTCTTC. The genes are TRBV20-1 and TRBJ2-1, with 10 bases lining up with TRBD2. Looked up from germline, CDR1 is DFQATT and CDR2 is SNEGSKA (reference sequence). CDR3 length: 17 residues. Trimming took 2 bases from V and 5 from J; bases not matched to a gene: 12.

The chain employs TRBV12-3 or TRBV12-4 and TRBJ2-2; D ambiguous. This CDR3 is 13 amino acids long. V dropped 1 base and J dropped 5 bases, with 5 bases sitting between them. The CDR3 DNA is TGTGCCAGCAGTTTAGTGGAGACCGGGGAGCTGTTTTTT. Its protein product is CASSLVETGELFF.

The rearrangement joins TRBV7-9 to TRBJ2-7; a possible D gene is TRBD2 (5 bases). The CDR3 covers 12 residues. Germline V CDR1 and CDR2: SEHNR, FQNEAQ (reference sequence). Trimming shortened V by 5 bases and J by 3 bases, and 8 bases separated the two germline ends. The CDR3, as DNA: TGTGCCAGCAGCAACGGGGACTACGAGCAGTACTTC. This gives the protein CASSNGDYEQYF.

This clonotype was seen a few times. V is TRBV20-1 and J is TRBJ1-5; the match to TRBD1 covers 7 bases. V shed 3 bases, J shed 3 bases, and the junction held 2 bases outside the gene matches. CDR1 and CDR2 (germline): DFQATT, SNEGSKA (reference sequence). This CDR3 is built from 13 residues. The CDR3 protein is CSARTGNNQPQHF. The CDR3 DNA reads as TGCAGTGCTAGGACAGGGAACAATCAGCCCCAGCATTTT.

The J gene is TRBJ2-7, the V gene TRBV3-1; D not resolved. Germline-derived CDR1 and CDR2 are LGHDT and YNNKEL (reference sequence). This CDR3 region has 14 residues. V was cut by 1 base and J by 3 bases, with 10 bases left in between. CDR3 loop: CASSQGYIGYEQYF. In nucleotides, the CDR3 is TGTGCCAGCAGCCAAGGGTACATCGGCTACGAGCAGTACTTC.

The chain recombines TRBV27 with TRBJ2-1, with TRBD2 as a possible D gene (5 bases). CDR3 length: 14 residues. Germline-derived CDR1 and CDR2 are MNHEY and SMNVEV (reference sequence). V was pared by 5 bases and J by 3 bases, with 11 bases between. This chain's CDR3 is CASSPGGYYNEQFF. CDR3 bases: TGTGCCAGCAGTCCAGGAGGTTACTACAATGAGCAGTTCTTC.

The chain links TRBV5-1 to TRBJ1-2; 7 bases match TRBD1. Germline V gene data show CDR1 as SGHRS and CDR2 as YFSETQ. Germline trimming cut 4 bases from V and 5 bases from J; bases unmatched to any gene: 8. This CDR3 is 14 amino acids long. CDR3 nucleotide sequence: TGCGCCAGCAGCATGACAGGGAGCGGGTATGGCTACACCTTC. Translated: CASSMTGSGYGYTF.

This CDR3 reads CASSLGYRNEQFF. The CDR3 DNA sequence: TGTGCCAGCAGCTTAGGTTATCGGAATGAGCAGTTCTTC. The J gene is TRBJ2-1, the V gene TRBV7-9; D is undetermined. Trimming stripped 1 base from V and 7 bases from J, with 8 bases between. This CDR3 contains 13 residues. Germline loops: CDR1 SEHNR, CDR2 FQNEAQ (reference sequence).

This clonotype was counted between two and nine times. The rearrangement links TRBV7-8 to TRBJ2-7; D is undetermined. CDR1 is SGHVS and CDR2 is FQNEAQ in the germline V gene. The ends were cut back, 5 bases at V and 1 base at J, with 15 bases in the middle. This CDR3 has 15 amino acids. The CDR3 region is CASSPFGQLSYEQYF. CDR3 DNA sequence: TGTGCCAGCAGCCCCTTCGGGCAGCTTTCCTACGAGCAGTACTTC.

V gene TRBV6-2 or TRBV6-3 combines with J gene TRBJ2-1; unclear D gene. The CDR3 loop spans 11 amino acids. The V end lost 4 bases, the J end lost 6 bases, and 4 bases lay between the germline ends. Germline-derived CDR1 and CDR2 are MNHEY and SVGEGT. The CDR3 is CASSWSNEQFF. CDR3 bases: TGTGCCAGCAGTTGGAGCAATGAGCAGTTCTTC.

This clonotype was detected ten times or more. V gene TRBV5-1 combines with J gene TRBJ2-1; possibly TRBD1 for D (6 bases). The V end lost 0 bases, the J end lost 0 bases, and 10 bases lay between the germline ends. There are 16 residues in the CDR3. Germline CDR1 is SGHRS and CDR2 is YFSETQ. This chain's CDR3 is CASSLAGASSYNEQFF. Written as DNA, the CDR3 is TGCGCCAGCAGCTTGGCAGGGGCGAGCTCCTACAATGAGCAGTTCTTC. Full variable domain (missing parts from reference TRBV5-1 and TRBJ2-1): KAGVTQTPRYLIKTRGQQVTLSCSPISGHRSVSWYQQTPGQGLQFLFEYFSETQRNKGNFPGRFSGRQFSNSRSEMNVSTLELGDSALYLCASSLAGASSYNEQFFGPGTRLTVL.

The V and J genes are TRBV7-3 and TRBJ2-3, with 10 bases matching TRBD2. The germline V gene has CDR1 SGHTA and CDR2 FQGTGA. With 11 bases clipped from V and 4 bases from J, the junction kept 12 bases outside the gene matches. This CDR3 has 15 residues. The chain's CDR3 is CASSRSSGSADTQYF. The CDR3 DNA sequence: TGTGCCTCCAGCAGGTCTAGCGGGAGCGCAGATACGCAGTATTTT.